The clone carrying this T cell receptor beta chain was detected many times. The antigen is not known. From RNA transcripts, TCR beta CDR3 regions were amplified. TCR CDR3 regions were first amplified by RT-PCR with HTBI primers. In TCRdb, the multiplex PCR reads were re-called with MiXCR into one record per CDR3 protein. Here the sample spans 250,000 or so distinct CDR3 sequences, about 16% being singletons. The source of the sample is a study of T cells in Graves' hyperthyroidism and ophthalmopathy. Study findings and constraints: Blood also held most thyroid clonotypes expanded beyond 0.001.

The CDR3 consists of 16 residues. The V gene's germline CDR1 is MNHEY and CDR2 SVGAGI. Trimming took 2 bases from V and 1 from J, leaving 15 bases between them. This chain joins TRBV6-5 and TRBJ2-7; D possibly corresponds to TRBD2 (7 bases). Sequencing was performed on blood. The origin of this receptor is a woman aged 18-29 years with Graves' ophthalmopathy. The CDR3 region has the DNA TGTGCCAGCAGTTACACGAGCGGGACACCTTCCTACGAGCAGTACTTC. Encoded protein: CASSYTSGTPSYEQYF.